Sequencing of this TCR beta chain was carried out in a study of cytotoxic CD8 clonotypes in ibrutinib-treated CLL. At the level of the study: Patient counts were ten to eleven relapsed/refractory, roughly 16 treatment-naive and 17 IGHV unmutated. Response was recorded as partial in approximately 24 patients and complete in 2; at median 68 months, approximately 14 remained remitted and about twelve had progressed. Study-wide points: A rise in clonality was seen at ibrutinib response, and a fall back toward baseline was seen at progression.

The table lists this clone with a few counts. Antigen specificity is unknown. This CDR3 has 13 residues. V shed 4 bases and J shed 9 bases, with 15 bases lying between them. Germline CDR1 SGHTA, CDR2 FQGTGA. Generated by immunoSEQ multiplex PCR, the TCRdb table keeps only in-frame clones and is missing some. The sample carries about 150,000 clones, 60% to 85% recorded once. The sample was PBMCs, taken after 24 months of ibrutinib treatment. This chain joins TRBV7-3 and TRBJ1-2; possibly TRBD1 for D (6 bases). The clonotype comes from a human donor with chronic lymphocytic leukemia. The CDR3, as DNA: TGTGCCAGCAGCTCCGGACCAGGGGCTCGCTACACCTTC. Its protein is CASSSGPGARYTF.